This entry lists 27 T cell receptor beta chains sequenced from one sample in a study of blood T cell repertoires in COVID-19. Profiling relied on immunoSEQ multiplex PCR, and the TCRdb table lists in-frame clones only, not all of them. The sample carries over 200,000 clones, around 89% recorded once. Input material: PBMCs or T cells enriched from blood (not recorded which). Receptors originate from a man aged 25 to 40 who had been exposed to COVID-19.

The chain couples TRBV2 to TRBJ1-5; 7 bases fit TRBD1. CDR3 size: 14 residues. The germline V gene encodes CDR1 SNHLY and CDR2 FYNNEI. V gave up 5 bases and J gave up 5 bases; unmatched junction bases: 6. The CDR3 sequence: CASSRLDRDQPQHF. The CDR3 region has the DNA TGTGCCAGCAGTCGCCTTGACAGGGATCAGCCCCAGCATTTT.

This chain joins TRBV10-3 and TRBJ2-1; D is possibly TRBD2 (5 bases). The V end lost 8 bases, the J end lost 4 bases, and 9 bases lay between the germline ends. This CDR3 contains 12 residues. Germline loops: CDR1 ENHRY, CDR2 SYGVKD. The CDR3 reads CAIRAVYNEQFF. CDR3 sequence (DNA): TGTGCCATCCGAGCGGTGTACAATGAGCAGTTCTTC.

This rearrangement joins TRBV4-3 to TRBJ1-4, with 7 bases matching TRBD1. Trimming at V came to 4 bases and at J to 8 bases, leaving 4 bases not matched to a gene. Germline assignment: CDR1 LGHNA and CDR2 YSLEER. This CDR3 is 13 amino acids long. DNA for the CDR3: TGCGCCAGCAGCCCCGGGACAGCAGAAAAACTGTTTTTT. Translated, it gives CASSPGTAEKLFF.

This clone appeared a single time. V gene TRBV5-4 combines with J gene TRBJ1-6; 9 bases align to TRBD1. The CDR3 spans 15 residues. Germline trimming cut 2 bases from V and 7 bases from J; bases unmatched to any gene: 4. In germline, CDR1 is SGHNT, CDR2 YYREEE (reference sequence). In DNA, the CDR3 is TGTGCCAGCAGCTTAGTGGGACAGGGAAATTCACCCCTCCACTTT. The encoded protein is CASSLVGQGNSPLHF.

The DNA for the CDR3 is TGTGCCAGCAGCTTTATTACTGTGGAGACCCAGTACTTC. Residues: CASSFITVETQYF. This chain joins TRBV5-6 and TRBJ2-5; D ambiguous. CDR1 SGHDT and CDR2 YYEEEE come from the germline V gene. Trimming removed 2 bases from V and 5 bases from J, with 10 bases in between. The CDR3 contains 13 residues.

The chain joins TRBV18 to TRBJ1-2; tentative D call: TRBD1 (5 bases). The CDR3 runs 14 residues. Per germline, CDR1 KGHSH and CDR2 LQKENI. V dropped 6 bases and J dropped 5 bases, with 16 bases sitting between them. Here the CDR3 reads CASSTGGGEYGYTF. The CDR3 nucleotides read TGTGCCAGCTCCACGGGCGGGGGAGAATATGGCTACACCTTC. The whole variable domain, filled in from reference TRBV18 and TRBJ1-2, reads NAGVMQNPRHLVRRRGQEARLRCSPMKGHSHVYWYRQLPEEGLKFMVYLQKENIIDESGMPKERFSAEFPKEGPSILRIQQVVRGDSAAYFCASSTGGGEYGYTFGSGTRLTVV.

CDR3 DNA: TGCGCCAGCAGCCAAGATTGGCCGGGTAGAAGGGGCAATGAGCAGTTCTTC. Translation gives CASSQDWPGRRGNEQFF. The rearrangement joins TRBV4-3 to TRBJ2-1, with a weak D call TRBD1 (5 bases). The V and J ends lost 0 bases and 6 bases respectively, with 18 bases between them. The CDR3 is 17 amino acids. The V gene's germline CDR1 is LGHNA and CDR2 YSLEER.

The chain uses TRBV6-5 and TRBJ2-2, with no clear D. Trimming removed 7 bases from V and 0 bases from J, with 9 bases in between. The CDR3 spans 14 residues. CDR1 is MNHEY, CDR2 SVGAGI, per germline. Here the CDR3 DNA reads TGTGCCAGCACTACGGGTACGAACACCGGGGAGCTGTTTTTT. This sequence encodes CASTTGTNTGELFF.

The V call is TRBV5-1, the J call TRBJ1-2, with D possibly matching TRBD1 (5 bases). V gave up 2 bases and J gave up 0 bases, with 8 bases separating them. The V gene's germline CDR1 is SGHRS and CDR2 YFSETQ. This CDR3 contains 14 residues. The CDR3 nucleotides read TGCGCCAGCAGCTTTCGACAGACTAACTATGGCTACACCTTC. This encodes CASSFRQTNYGYTF.

This clone has only one observation. The chain links TRBV6-1 to TRBJ2-7, with D tentatively TRBD2 (5 bases). With 0 bases removed from V and 4 bases from J, the gap between germline ends came to 10 bases. This CDR3 is built from 14 residues. From germline, CDR1 is MNHNS and CDR2 SASEGT. The CDR3 protein is CASSEAVGRYEQYF. The CDR3 bases are TGTGCCAGCAGTGAAGCGGTAGGGAGATACGAGCAGTACTTC.

This rearrangement joins TRBV5-4 to TRBJ2-2, with D maybe TRBD2 (6 bases). The germline gives CDR1 SGHNT, CDR2 YYREEE (reference sequence). The CDR3 is made up of 15 amino acids. Trimming took off 4 bases at V and 8 bases at J, with 18 bases between the two ends. The CDR3 is CASSPPGTPRGELFF. The CDR3 DNA follows: TGTGCCAGCAGCCCGCCTGGGACTCCTAGGGGGGAGCTGTTTTTT.

As DNA, the CDR3 is TGTGCCAGCAGCTCCCGGACAGGGGCTGGCACTGAAGCTTTCTTT. This encodes CASSSRTGAGTEAFF. The V and J genes are TRBV11-3 and TRBJ1-1; 9 bases fit TRBD1. Germline V gives CDR1 SGHNT, CDR2 YENEEA. There are 15 residues in the CDR3. With 4 bases clipped from V and 4 bases from J, the junction kept 7 bases outside the gene matches.

The J gene is TRBJ1-4, the V gene TRBV13; possibly TRBD1 for D (6 bases). Per germline, CDR1 PRHDT and CDR2 FYEKMQ (reference sequence). The V and J ends lost 6 bases and 0 bases respectively, with 14 bases between them. The CDR3 extends over 16 amino acids. The CDR3 nucleotides read TGTGCCAGCAGTAATCGACAGGCTGCAACTAATGAAAAACTGTTTTTT. Amino acids: CASSNRQAATNEKLFF.

This clone has just a few counts. J is TRBJ1-1 and V is TRBV6-2 or TRBV6-3; D perhaps matches TRBD1 (6 bases). CDR3 length: 13 amino acids. CDR1 is MNHEY, CDR2 SVGEGT, per germline. Trimming took 2 bases from V and 6 from J, leaving 10 bases between them. CDR3 protein: CASSYGGASEAFF. The CDR3 DNA is TGTGCCAGCAGTTACGGGGGGGCATCTGAAGCTTTCTTT.

The chain employs TRBV5-1 and TRBJ1-3; D is ambiguous. The CDR3 is 16 amino acids. Germline V gene lookup returns CDR1 SGHRS and CDR2 YFSETQ. V was clipped by 4 bases and J by 0 bases, with 14 bases between them. As DNA, the CDR3 is TGCGCCAGCAGCGGCGGGTGGAGGGACTCTGGAAACACCATATATTTT. Its protein is CASSGGWRDSGNTIYF.

This chain links TRBV7-2 with TRBJ1-2, with 9 positions matching TRBD1. The CDR3 is 17 amino acids. The ends lost 1 base at V and 3 bases at J; junction bases unmatched: 9. The germline CDR1 and CDR2 sequences are SGHTA and FQGNSA. CDR3 region: CASSLENRGRRDYGYTF. CDR3 bases: TGTGCCAGCAGCTTAGAGAACAGGGGGCGCCGAGACTATGGCTACACCTTC.

The chain joins TRBV29-1 to TRBJ2-3; 8 bases line up with TRBD1. Germline V gene data show CDR1 as SQVTM and CDR2 as ANQGSEA. The junction had 4 bases not matched to a gene; V was cut back by 4 bases and J by 4 bases. The CDR3 covers 13 residues. CDR3 sequence: CSVAGTGPDTQYF. In DNA, the CDR3 is TGCAGCGTTGCCGGGACAGGACCAGATACGCAGTATTTT.

J is TRBJ1-1 and V is TRBV5-4; D remains unclear. Germline V gives CDR1 SGHNT, CDR2 YYREEE (reference sequence). The length of the CDR3 is 13 residues. Trimming pared 3 bases from V and 7 bases from J, leaving 13 bases between. In DNA, the CDR3 is TGTGCCAGCAGCTCCATCTCCCCGGTTGAAGCTTTCTTT. Translating gives CASSSISPVEAFF.

The J gene is TRBJ1-1, the V gene TRBV24-1, with a weak D call TRBD1 (5 bases). Trimming took off 4 bases at V and 1 base at J, with 15 bases between the two ends. The CDR3 runs 16 residues. Germline V gene lookup returns CDR1 KGHDR and CDR2 SFDVKD. The chain's CDR3 is CATSEHRPHPNTEAFF. The CDR3 bases are TGTGCCACCAGTGAGCACAGGCCCCACCCGAACACTGAAGCTTTCTTT.

The chain links TRBV4-2 to TRBJ2-1; possibly TRBD2 for D (5 bases). The CDR3 is 14 amino acids. The germline V and J ends were trimmed by 5 bases and 5 bases, with 13 bases remaining between them. Looked up from germline, CDR1 is LGHNA and CDR2 is YNFKEQ. CDR3 nucleotide sequence: TGTGCCAGCAGCTGGGAGCGGATAAACAATGAGCAGTTCTTC. It codes for CASSWERINNEQFF.

The rearrangement links TRBV7-6 to TRBJ2-5; D might be TRBD2 (6 bases). This CDR3 has 15 residues. V gave up 4 bases and J gave up 7 bases, with 19 bases separating them. The germline V gene has CDR1 SGHVS and CDR2 FNYEAQ. Here the CDR3 reads CASSSGTRTIGTQYF. CDR3 bases: TGTGCCAGCAGCTCCGGGACTCGAACTATAGGGACCCAGTACTTC.

The chain uses TRBV13 and TRBJ1-1; D call uncertain. This CDR3 has 15 residues. CDR1 and CDR2 (germline): PRHDT, FYEKMQ (reference sequence). Trimming shortened V by 0 bases and J by 1 base, and 9 bases separated the two germline ends. CDR3 coding DNA: TGTGCCAGCAGCTTAGGGGCGGGATCGAACACTGAAGCTTTCTTT. This gives the protein CASSLGAGSNTEAFF.

J is TRBJ2-5 and V is TRBV30, with 7 bases that match TRBD2. The CDR3 length is 14 residues. Germline V lookup: CDR1 GTSNPN, CDR2 SVGIG (reference sequence). The V gene end was trimmed by 2 bases and the J gene end by 1 base; junction bases not matched to a gene: 4. In DNA form, the CDR3 reads TGTGCCTGGAGTACTGCGGGGGTCCAAGAGACCCAGTACTTC. Encoded protein: CAWSTAGVQETQYF.

The chain recombines TRBV7-9 with TRBJ2-1, with D tentatively TRBD2 (7 bases). Trimming stripped 1 base from V and 5 bases from J, with 12 bases between. This CDR3 is built from 15 residues. The germline V gene encodes CDR1 SEHNR and CDR2 FQNEAQ (reference sequence). CDR3 DNA sequence: TGTGCCAGCAGCTTAGAACGGGGGGCTAACAATGAGCAGTTCTTC. This gives the protein CASSLERGANNEQFF.

This chain links TRBV3-1 (or the pseudogene TRBV3-2) with TRBJ2-2; D is possibly TRBD2 (5 bases). The CDR3 has 11 residues. The germline V gene encodes CDR1 LGHDT and CDR2 YNNKEL (reference sequence). V was clipped by 6 bases and J by 6 bases, with 5 bases between them. Written as DNA, the CDR3 is TGTGCCAGCAGGGAGGCCGGGGAGCTGTTTTTT. It is translated as CASREAGELFF.

The chain is built from TRBV14 and TRBJ1-3; TRBD1 might be the D (6 bases). The CDR3 contains 15 residues. Trimming left V 3 bases short and J 2 bases short, with 11 bases between. Per germline, CDR1 SGHDN and CDR2 FVKESK. CDR3 DNA sequence: TGTGCCAGCAGCCATCGGACAGTTGCTGGAAACACCATATATTTT. The encoded protein is CASSHRTVAGNTIYF.

The gene calls are TRBV18 and TRBJ1-5; possibly TRBD1 for D (5 bases). The CDR3 runs 14 residues. Germline V lookup: CDR1 KGHSH, CDR2 LQKENI. Trimming left V 3 bases short and J 7 bases short, with 13 bases between. CDR3 loop: CASSPGGVWQPQHF. The CDR3 region has the DNA TGTGCCAGCTCACCGGGGGGGGTCTGGCAGCCCCAGCATTTT.